This T cell receptor beta chain was sequenced during a study of blood T cells in healthy people across ages. Combining a sample-barcoded 5' primer with a J-beta primer mix, a second PCR ran for about 6 to 12 cycles. MiXCR was run by TCRdb on the 5' RACE reads, yielding one entry per CDR3 protein. The table shows over a million distinct CDR3 sequences, with roughly 40% occurring only once. As to this clonotype: Its target is unknown.

The amount of total RNA extracted per sample was at least 6 micrograms. Germline CDR1 and CDR2: MDHEN and SYDVKM. The V and J ends lost 4 bases and 2 bases respectively, with 15 bases between them. The CDR3 covers 16 residues. Study-wide findings and caveats: Unknown CMV status may confound age-related changes in expanded clones.

This clonotype was sampled from a woman between 18 and 30 years old in good health. The sequenced material came from blood. V usage is TRBV28 and J usage is TRBJ1-5, with D uncertain. The DNA for the CDR3 is TGTGCCAGCAGTTCACGGACCGCATTGGGCAATCAGCCCCAGCATTTT. It is translated as CASSSRTALGNQPQHF.